These 17 T cell receptor beta chains were all obtained from the same sample, sequenced in a study of T cell responses to AZD1222 COVID-19 vaccine. Using immunoSEQ multiplex PCR, the repertoire was profiled, and TCRdb retains in-frame clones only, with some absent. The data hold roughly 120,000 clones, with 70% to 90% observed a single time. The sequences come from peripheral blood, collected on day 0 of MenACWY control vaccination. All receptors derive from an adult in good health.

V and J are TRBV7-6 and TRBJ1-2; 7 bases are shared with TRBD1. Per germline, CDR1 SGHVS and CDR2 FNYEAQ. There are 14 residues in the CDR3. V lost 5 bases to trimming and J lost 4 bases; unmatched junction nucleotides: 7. The DNA of the CDR3 is TGTGCCAGCAGCCGCGACAGGGCTTCCTATGGCTACACCTTC. This codes for CASSRDRASYGYTF.

This chain connects TRBV7-2 to TRBJ1-3; 9 bases agree with TRBD1. The CDR3 is 15 residues long. Germline CDR1 is SGHTA and CDR2 is FQGNSA. Trimming cost V 5 bases and J 10 bases; bases outside gene matches: 12. The CDR3 nucleotides are TGTGCCAGCAGCGGGCCGGGACAGGGCTCCGTAACCATATATTTT. This codes for CASSGPGQGSVTIYF.

The genes are TRBV28 and TRBJ2-5; a possible D gene is TRBD1 (6 bases). This CDR3 comprises 15 residues. Trimming left V 6 bases short and J 4 bases short, with 18 bases between. Germline assignment: CDR1 MDHEN and CDR2 SYDVKM. CDR3 nucleotide sequence: TGTGCCAGCAGCTATGCAGGGGTTCCGTTAGAGACCCAGTACTTC. Its translation: CASSYAGVPLETQYF.

This clone was counted a few times. CDR3 sequence (DNA): TGCGCCAGCAGCATTTCAGGTCCCCACTATAATTCACCCCTCCACTTT. Protein: CASSISGPHYNSPLHF. V is TRBV5-1 and J is TRBJ1-6, with D hard to call. The CDR3 contains 16 residues. The V end lost 4 bases, the J end lost 3 bases, and 14 bases lay between the germline ends. The germline gives CDR1 SGHRS, CDR2 YFSETQ. The full variable domain, with the rest looked up from reference TRBV5-1 and TRBJ1-6, is KAGVTQTPRYLIKTRGQQVTLSCSPISGHRSVSWYQQTPGQGLQFLFEYFSETQRNKGNFPGRFSGRQFSNSRSEMNVSTLELGDSALYLCASSISGPHYNSPLHFGNGTRLTVT.

The gene calls are TRBV7-2 and TRBJ2-6; no clear D gene. The germline V gene encodes CDR1 SGHTA and CDR2 FQGNSA. The CDR3 runs 15 residues. V was cut by 6 bases and J by 1 base, with 10 bases left in between. Here the CDR3 reads CASRPELSGANVLTF. The CDR3 DNA follows: TGTGCCAGCAGGCCCGAGCTATCTGGGGCCAACGTCCTGACTTTC.

The chain recombines TRBV5-5 with TRBJ2-1; possibly TRBD1 or TRBD2 for D (5 bases each). The CDR3 runs 16 residues. Germline CDR1 reads SGHKS; CDR2 reads YYEKEE (reference sequence). Trimming cost V 4 bases and J 7 bases, with 21 bases left between them. The CDR3, as DNA: TGTGCCAGCAGCCAGAGAGGGCCAGGGTTGGGAAATGAGCAGTTCTTC. It is translated as CASSQRGPGLGNEQFF.

This clone was counted once. V usage is TRBV28 and J usage is TRBJ1-5, with D maybe TRBD1 (5 bases). Per the germline V gene, CDR1 is MDHEN and CDR2 is SYDVKM. V lost 6 bases, J lost 1 base, and 13 bases lay in between. CDR3 size: 15 residues. Here the CDR3 reads CASRREGWSNQPQHF. The CDR3 DNA sequence: TGTGCCAGCAGGAGGGAGGGGTGGAGCAATCAGCCCCAGCATTTT.

This clone appeared a single time. This chain links TRBV5-4 with TRBJ1-4; D uncertain. Looked up from germline, CDR1 is SGHNT and CDR2 is YYREEE (reference sequence). This CDR3 spans 16 amino acids. V was clipped by 2 bases and J by 3 bases, with 14 bases between them. The CDR3 nucleotides are TGTGCCAGCAGCTTAGGCCCCGGAGGCCCTAATGAAAAACTGTTTTTT. Its translation is CASSLGPGGPNEKLFF.

The chain employs TRBV28 and TRBJ1-3; the D gene is possibly TRBD1 (5 bases). Trimming cost V 2 bases and J 4 bases, with 15 bases left between them. Germline V gene data show CDR1 as MDHEN and CDR2 as SYDVKM. The CDR3 totals 16 residues. The CDR3 DNA reads TGTGCCAGCAGTTTAGCCGCAGGGACGGCGGGAAACACCATATATTTT. Translation gives CASSLAAGTAGNTIYF.

This chain links TRBV20-1 with TRBJ1-2; D not certain. Germline V gene data show CDR1 as DFQATT and CDR2 as SNEGSKA (reference sequence). V lost 6 bases to trimming and J lost 0 bases, with 5 bases between them. The CDR3 covers 11 residues. This CDR3 reads CSAAANYGYTF. CDR3 nucleotides: TGCAGTGCGGCAGCTAACTATGGCTACACCTTC.

The rearrangement uses TRBV25-1 and TRBJ1-2; D possibly corresponds to TRBD1 (5 bases). The V gene lost 2 bases and the J gene lost 3 bases, with 22 bases spanning the gap. The germline gives CDR1 MGHDK, CDR2 SYGVNS. This CDR3 comprises 18 residues. The CDR3: CASSEVTGATGTHYGYTF. DNA of the CDR3: TGTGCCAGCAGTGAAGTAACAGGAGCAACCGGCACCCACTATGGCTACACCTTC.

In its sample, this clone was seen a few times. The chain uses TRBV19 and TRBJ1-5; D is uncertain. The V and J ends lost 4 bases and 3 bases respectively, with 13 bases between them. The CDR3 is 15 amino acids. Germline V gene sequence: CDR1 LNHDA, CDR2 SQIVND (reference sequence). Written as DNA, the CDR3 is TGTGCCAGTAGTACACTAGGACGGTTCAATCAGCCCCAGCATTTT. Amino acids: CASSTLGRFNQPQHF. The whole variable domain, remainder taken from reference TRBV19 and TRBJ1-5, is DGGITQSPKYLFRKEGQNVTLSCEQNLNHDAMYWYRQDPGQGLRLIYYSQIVNDFQKGDIAEGYSVSREKKESFPLTVTSAQKNPTAFYLCASSTLGRFNQPQHFGDGTRLSIL.

The V and J genes are TRBV4-2 and TRBJ1-2; no clear D. Trimming shortened V by 2 bases and J by 3 bases, and 10 bases separated the two germline ends. The CDR3 spans 14 residues. Per germline, CDR1 LGHNA and CDR2 YNFKEQ. CDR3 nucleotides: TGTGCCAGCAGCCAACCATTGCAGGACTATGGCTACACCTTC. Its protein is CASSQPLQDYGYTF.

This sequence joins TRBV7-8 and TRBJ1-1; 9 bases line up with TRBD1. This CDR3 is 16 amino acids long. V lost 0 bases to trimming and J lost 6 bases; unmatched junction nucleotides: 8. Germline values: CDR1 SGHVS, CDR2 FQNEAQ. The CDR3 DNA reads as TGTGCCAGCAGCTTAGCGCTTGGACAGGGGATCCCTGAAGCTTTCTTT. It is translated as CASSLALGQGIPEAFF.

This clone was seen only once. The CDR3: CASSPRQENEKLFF. The CDR3 bases are TGTGCCAGCAGCCCTCGACAGGAAAATGAAAAACTGTTTTTT. The chain uses TRBV13 and TRBJ1-4, with a weak D call TRBD1 (6 bases). V gave up 5 bases and J gave up 5 bases, with 12 bases separating them. CDR3 length equals 14 residues. The germline CDR1 and CDR2 sequences are PRHDT and FYEKMQ (reference sequence).

This chain links TRBV30 with TRBJ1-2, with a possible D match to TRBD1 (5 bases). Per germline, CDR1 GTSNPN and CDR2 SVGIG (reference sequence). The V and J ends lost 1 base and 8 bases respectively, with 8 bases between them. The CDR3 covers 11 residues. The CDR3 reads CAWSGGSGYTF. As DNA, the CDR3 is TGTGCCTGGAGTGGGGGGAGCGGCTACACCTTC.

This chain connects TRBV3-1 (or the pseudogene TRBV3-2) to TRBJ2-5; tentatively, D is TRBD2 (5 bases). CDR1 and CDR2 (germline): LGHDT, YNNKEL (reference sequence). With 4 bases removed from V and 9 bases from J, the gap between germline ends came to 12 bases. CDR3 length: 12 amino acids. The DNA for the CDR3 is TGTGCCAGCAGCCTAGGACTGGCGGCCCAGTACTTC. Residues: CASSLGLAAQYF.